This TCR beta chain was sequenced for a study of memory CD4+ T cells and cytomegalovirus serostatus. Study at large: This sample comes from healthy Belgian adults, fewer than 10 CMV seropositive, approximately 22 seronegative. Study-wide results and caveats: Median bootstrapped AUC for CMV status was around 0.95 originally, approximately 0.91 US-trained.

Clones were read by immunoSEQ multiplex PCR, and TCRdb kept only the in-frame ones, dropping some. The table includes around 33,000 clones, about 80% detected once. Single viable CD3+CD4+CD8-CD45RO+ cells were sorted as the memory CD4+ T cells. Serostatus was set by detecting CMV pp150, pp28, p38, p52 IgG. Positive selection with CD4 microbeads enriched total CD4+ T cells. As regards this clone: Its antigen is not identified.

Germline CDR1 reads GTSNPN; CDR2 reads SVGIG (reference sequence). The CDR3 loop spans 14 amino acids. V lost 4 bases, J lost 8 bases, and 17 bases lay in between. J is TRBJ1-4 and V is TRBV30, with D hard to call. The specimen was memory CD4+ T cells from blood. The clonotype was recovered from an adult in good health and CMV-seronegative. Some clones in this sample may be carry-over from other donors' samples. CDR3: CAWTPHGLSEKLFF. CDR3 nucleotide sequence: TGTGCCTGGACCCCCCACGGACTTTCGGAAAAACTGTTTTTT.